These 22 T cell receptor beta chains were sequenced from one sample in a study of regulatory T cells in long-lasting Graves disease. Relying on iRepertoire HTBI primers and Arm-PCR of CDR3 regions, the team built TCR beta libraries. TCRdb re-called the multiplex PCR reads through MiXCR, storing one row per CDR3 protein. The table records some 560,000 distinct CDR3 sequences, around 16% of them present only once. Described time point: newly diagnosed GD, antithyroid drugs for less than 3 months. RNA isolated from PBMCs was used to make the TCR library. A further study also used this sample, focusing on T cells in Graves' hyperthyroidism and ophthalmopathy.

The sequencing used peripheral blood mononuclear cells (PBMCs), collected at new diagnosis, from a patient treated with antithyroid drugs. These receptors originate from a woman aged 40 to 65 with Graves disease.

This clonotype has a handful of counts. The CDR3 sequence: CASSQLIIPGQVFANTGELFF. CDR3 nucleotides: TGCGCCAGCAGCCAGCTAATTATACCGGGACAGGTTTTCGCGAACACCGGGGAGCTGTTTTTT. The chain is built from TRBV4-1 and TRBJ2-2, with 8 bases fitting TRBD1. The CDR3 length is 21 residues. V was clipped by 3 bases and J by 0 bases; unmatched bases: 18. Germline V CDR1 and CDR2: MGHRA, YSYEKL.

This clonotype was seen only a few times. The rearrangement links TRBV29-1 to TRBJ1-2, with TRBD1 matching 8 bases. The CDR3 is 15 residues long. The trim removed 6 bases at V and 3 bases at J, leaving 12 bases unmatched. CDR1 SQVTM and CDR2 ANQGSEA come from the germline V gene. CDR3 bases: TGCAGCGTCGGAAGGGGGCCGACAGGGGACTATGGCTACACCTTC. This gives the protein CSVGRGPTGDYGYTF.

This clonotype was counted many times. The gene calls are TRBV20-1 and TRBJ2-7, with 8 positions matching TRBD2. This CDR3 has 14 amino acids. Germline CDR1 is DFQATT and CDR2 is SNEGSKA (reference sequence). V lost 5 bases to trimming and J lost 0 bases; unmatched junction nucleotides: 6. The CDR3 spells CSAFSGESSYEQYF. The CDR3 DNA reads as TGCAGTGCTTTTAGCGGGGAAAGCTCCTACGAGCAGTACTTC.

This clonotype has a count of ten or more. V usage is TRBV12-3 or TRBV12-4 and J usage is TRBJ1-1; possibly TRBD1 for D (5 bases). V was trimmed by 6 bases and J by 5 bases, leaving 10 bases between them. CDR3 length: 12 residues. The CDR3 DNA is TGTGCCAGCAGCCCAGGGCGTACTGAAGCTTTCTTT. Protein sequence: CASSPGRTEAFF.

The chain uses TRBV4-2 and TRBJ2-2, with D perhaps given as TRBD1 or TRBD2 (5 bases each). The CDR3 covers 16 residues. Germline V lookup: CDR1 LGHNA, CDR2 YNFKEQ. Trimming took 3 bases from V and 0 from J, leaving 11 bases between them. DNA of the CDR3: TGTGCCAGCAGCCAGGGGGTGACGACGAACACCGGGGAGCTGTTTTTT. Translation gives CASSQGVTTNTGELFF.

This clonotype was counted between two and nine times. The chain is built from TRBV7-9 and TRBJ2-2; the D gene is possibly TRBD1 (5 bases). The germline V and J ends were trimmed by 4 bases and 5 bases, with 11 bases remaining between them. Germline assignment: CDR1 SEHNR and CDR2 FQNEAQ (reference sequence). This CDR3 spans 14 amino acids. DNA for the CDR3: TGTGCCAGCAGCTCGATAAGGGGTACCGGGGAGCTGTTTTTT. This encodes CASSSIRGTGELFF.

This clonotype has only a few counts. The chain uses TRBV6-5 and TRBJ1-5, with unresolved D. Trimming cost V 4 bases and J 6 bases, with 19 bases left between them. CDR1 and CDR2 from the germline V gene are MNHEY and SVGAGI. The CDR3 contains 16 residues. The CDR3 DNA follows: TGTGCCAGCAGTTCCCAAGGGAGGGTAATCTCTCAGCCCCAGCATTTT. It specifies CASSSQGRVISQPQHF.

This clonotype came up many times. Relative to the germline gene, one junction end is altered; a read error may explain this. The chain uses TRBV5-1 and TRBJ2-5; D gene ambiguous. The V gene's germline CDR1 is SGHRS and CDR2 YFSETQ. This CDR3 is 13 amino acids long. The CDR3 bases are TGCGCCAGCAGCTTGTGGGGAAGAGAGGCCCAGTACTTC. This codes for CASSLWGREAQYF. Full variable domain (missing parts from reference TRBV5-1 and TRBJ2-5): KAGVTQTPRYLIKTRGQQVTLSCSPISGHRSVSWYQQTPGQGLQFLFEYFSETQRNKGNFPGRFSGRQFSNSRSEMNVSTLELGDSALYLCASSLWGREAQYFGPGTRLLVL.

This clonotype was counted at least ten times. The V and J genes are TRBV2 and TRBJ2-7; D gene unclear. The CDR3 extends over 13 amino acids. V lost 5 bases and J 4 bases, leaving 12 bases between the germline ends. Germline values: CDR1 SNHLY, CDR2 FYNNEI. CDR3 amino acids: CASSPVEDYEQYF. DNA of the CDR3: TGTGCCAGCAGTCCTGTAGAAGATTACGAGCAGTACTTC.

This clonotype has a count of ten or more. V usage is TRBV2 and J usage is TRBJ1-1; the D gene is possibly TRBD1 (5 bases). This CDR3 has 16 residues. Looked up from germline, CDR1 is SNHLY and CDR2 is FYNNEI. The V end lost 3 bases, the J end lost 3 bases, and 17 bases lay between the germline ends. The CDR3 sequence: CASSDRGGGGDTEAFF. CDR3 coding DNA: TGTGCCAGCAGTGATAGGGGCGGAGGAGGGGACACTGAAGCTTTCTTT. Filled out from reference TRBV2 and TRBJ1-1, the complete variable domain reads EPEVTQTPSHQVTQMGQEVILRCVPISNHLYFYWYRQILGQKVEFLVSFYNNEISEKSEIFDDQFSVERPDGSNFTLKIRSTKLEDSAMYFCASSDRGGGGDTEAFFGQGTRLTVV.

This clonotype was counted ten times or more. J is TRBJ2-4 and V is TRBV12-3 or TRBV12-4; a weak D match, TRBD1 (5 bases). The ends were cut back, 5 bases at V and 8 bases at J, with 13 bases in the middle. This CDR3 contains 13 residues. The CDR3 bases are TGTGCCAGCAGTCTAGGGGAAGGATACATTCAGTACTTC. This sequence encodes CASSLGEGYIQYF.

This clonotype was seen ten or more times. The CDR3 bases are TGTGCCAGCAGTTTATCCTACAGGGGCAGCTACGAGCAGTACTTC. Encoded protein: CASSLSYRGSYEQYF. The genes are TRBV28 and TRBJ2-7, with TRBD1 identical over 7 bases. In germline, CDR1 is MDHEN, CDR2 SYDVKM. Trimming removed 1 base from V and 3 bases from J; junction bases left unmatched: 6. The CDR3 length is 15 residues.

This chain uses TRBV13 with TRBJ1-4; D possibly corresponds to TRBD1 (5 bases). V lost 3 bases, J lost 7 bases, and 12 bases lay in between. The CDR3 contains 14 residues. Germline V CDR1 and CDR2: PRHDT, FYEKMQ (reference sequence). The CDR3 bases are TGTGCCAGCAGCTTTAGGGGAGCGGGTGAAAAACTGTTTTTT. Protein sequence: CASSFRGAGEKLFF.

This clonotype was seen at least ten times. The chain recombines TRBV27 with TRBJ1-2; 7 nucleotides match TRBD1. The junction had 4 bases not matched to a gene; V was cut back by 2 bases and J by 4 bases. CDR3 size: 14 residues. CDR1 and CDR2 from the germline V gene are MNHEY and SMNVEV (reference sequence). The CDR3 DNA reads TGTGCCAGCAGTTTAAAACAGGGGACCTATGGCTACACCTTC. This encodes CASSLKQGTYGYTF.

This chain uses TRBV18 with TRBJ2-5, with D uncertain. In germline, CDR1 is KGHSH, CDR2 LQKENI. The CDR3 is made up of 14 amino acids. The ends were cut back, 2 bases at V and 5 bases at J, with 12 bases in the middle. Written as DNA, the CDR3 is TGTGCCAGCTCACCAGTAGTAGATAGGGAGACCCAGTACTTC. Its protein product is CASSPVVDRETQYF.

This clonotype was detected ten times or more. The chain employs TRBV11-2 and TRBJ2-5, with a possible D match to TRBD1 (6 bases). CDR1 SGHAT and CDR2 FQNNGV come from the germline V gene. V was pared by 7 bases and J by 4 bases, with 16 bases between. The CDR3 loop spans 14 amino acids. As DNA, the CDR3 is TGTGCCAGCACCATGACAGGCCCTGGAGAGACCCAGTACTTC. It is translated as CASTMTGPGETQYF.

This clonotype was recorded at least ten times. The rearrangement links TRBV3-1 to TRBJ1-2; tentatively, D is TRBD1 (6 bases). CDR1 LGHDT and CDR2 YNNKEL come from the germline V gene (reference sequence). V lost 3 bases to trimming and J lost 2 bases, with 7 bases between them. The CDR3 is 13 residues long. CDR3 loop: CASSHGQNYGYTF. The CDR3 DNA sequence: TGTGCCAGCAGCCACGGACAGAACTATGGCTACACCTTC.

This chain links TRBV7-8 with TRBJ2-2, with D possibly matching TRBD1 (6 bases). CDR3 size: 16 residues. Per the germline V gene, CDR1 is SGHVS and CDR2 is FQNEAQ. The germline V and J ends were trimmed by 5 bases and 4 bases, with 17 bases remaining between them. Here the CDR3 DNA reads TGTGCCAGCAGCAAGACCCCGGGACACCTCACCGGGGAGCTGTTTTTT. This sequence encodes CASSKTPGHLTGELFF.

The rearrangement links TRBV24-1 to TRBJ2-2; no firm D call. CDR1 is KGHDR and CDR2 is SFDVKD in the germline V gene. V was clipped by 7 bases and J by 14 bases, with 22 bases between them. The CDR3 runs 14 residues. The CDR3 is CATSPRANPWKLFF. CDR3 nucleotide sequence: TGTGCCACCAGCCCCCGGGCCAACCCATGGAAACTGTTTTTT.

This chain links TRBV18 with TRBJ2-1; 7 positions agree with TRBD1. Per germline, CDR1 KGHSH and CDR2 LQKENI. The CDR3 is made up of 15 amino acids. Unmatched junction bases numbered 12, after V lost 6 bases and J lost 7 bases. The CDR3 region has the DNA TGTGCCAGCTCCGAGAAGGGGGCGCCGGGTAATGAGCAGTTCTTC. Protein: CASSEKGAPGNEQFF.

Remarks on this clonotype: Given a far larger clone just one base away, this is likely a sequencing read error. The V and J genes are TRBV2 and TRBJ2-1, with D possibly called TRBD1 or TRBD2 (5 bases each). This CDR3 has 12 amino acids. V was pared by 7 bases and J by 10 bases, with 14 bases between. Germline V gene sequence: CDR1 SNHLY, CDR2 FYNNEI. The DNA of the CDR3 is TGTGCCAGCAATTATCGGGGCGGCGAGCAGTTCTTC. Translated: CASNYRGGEQFF.

This clonotype was found a few times. In nucleotides, the CDR3 is TGTGCCAGCAGTCCATTTGACAGGGGAAATCAGCCCCAGCATTTT. Translated, it gives CASSPFDRGNQPQHF. The chain couples TRBV12-3 or TRBV12-4 to TRBJ1-5; the match to TRBD1 covers 8 bases. CDR3 length: 15 residues. After removal of 5 bases from V and 4 bases from J, the junction contained 7 bases not matched to a gene.